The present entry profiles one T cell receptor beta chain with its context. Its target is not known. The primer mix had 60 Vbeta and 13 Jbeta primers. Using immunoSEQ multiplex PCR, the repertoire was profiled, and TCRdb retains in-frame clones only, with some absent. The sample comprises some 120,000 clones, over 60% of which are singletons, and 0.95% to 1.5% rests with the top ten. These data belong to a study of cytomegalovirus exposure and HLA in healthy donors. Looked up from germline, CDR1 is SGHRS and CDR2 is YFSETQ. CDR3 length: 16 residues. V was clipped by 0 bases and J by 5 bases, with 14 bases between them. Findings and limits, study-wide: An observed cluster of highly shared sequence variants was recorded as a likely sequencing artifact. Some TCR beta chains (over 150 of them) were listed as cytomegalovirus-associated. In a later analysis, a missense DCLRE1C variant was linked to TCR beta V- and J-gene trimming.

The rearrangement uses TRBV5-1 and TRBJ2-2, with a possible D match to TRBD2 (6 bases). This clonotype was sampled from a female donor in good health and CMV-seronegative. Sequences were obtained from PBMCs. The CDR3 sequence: CASSLDAGHETGELFF. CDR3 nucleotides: TGCGCCAGCAGCTTGGATGCGGGGCATGAGACCGGGGAGCTGTTTTTT. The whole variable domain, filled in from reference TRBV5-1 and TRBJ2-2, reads KAGVTQTPRYLIKTRGQQVTLSCSPISGHRSVSWYQQTPGQGLQFLFEYFSETQRNKGNFPGRFSGRQFSNSRSEMNVSTLELGDSALYLCASSLDAGHETGELFFGEGSRLTVL.